This T cell receptor (beta chain) originates from a study of T-cell reconstitution after alpha-beta-depleted transplantation in children. Study-level results: Most T-cell counts and diversity one year after the transplant came from T cells that were newly produced.

V was shortened by 4 bases and J by 3 bases, with 19 bases between the two germline ends. Per germline, CDR1 DFQATT and CDR2 SNEGSKA (reference sequence). CDR3 length equals 15 residues. Unique molecular identifiers were incorporated during preparation of the TCRbeta library. Via MiXCR, TCRdb re-called the PCR reads, giving one row per CDR3 protein. Of 250,000 to 300,000 distinct CDR3 sequences listed, over 7.5% are singletons. This clonotype has a count of ten or more. The antigen remains undetermined. The chain uses TRBV20-1 and TRBJ2-7; D tentatively reads TRBD1 or TRBD2 (5 bases each). The material sequenced was peripheral blood, taken 360 days after TCRalphabeta/CD19-depleted stem cell transplant. This TCR was recovered from a female patient aged 2 to 10 who had a stem cell transplant for Fanconi anemia, so the T cells may come from the graft donor. CDR3 bases: TGCAGTGCTACCTTCGCCCGGGGCATGAACTACGAGCAGTACTTC. Amino acid sequence: CSATFARGMNYEQYF.